The next 31 T cell receptor beta chains were all read from a single sample in a study of CD8 T cells in ankylosing spondylitis. TCRdb reprocessed the 5' RACE reads with MiXCR, giving one entry per CDR3 protein. The sample includes around 130,000 distinct CDR3 sequences, around 9% of them seen just once. The sequenced material came from blood, either unsorted or a sorted T cell fraction (not recorded which). The source is a male donor with ankylosing spondylitis or in good health (not recorded which).

V is TRBV5-1 and J is TRBJ2-7, with 8 bases fitting TRBD1. The CDR3 loop spans 16 amino acids. The V segment lost 3 bases and the J segment 5 bases; nucleotides outside the gene matches: 13. The germline gives CDR1 SGHRS, CDR2 YFSETQ. DNA for the CDR3: TGCGCCAGCAGCTCACGGACAGGGCCGAGGGTTGACGAGCAGTACTTC. Amino acid sequence: CASSSRTGPRVDEQYF.

The V and J genes are TRBV7-3 and TRBJ2-1; tentatively, D is TRBD2 (5 bases). Germline CDR1 and CDR2: SGHTA and FQGTGA. V lost 5 bases, J lost 6 bases, and 17 bases lay in between. The CDR3 is 15 residues long. The CDR3 region has the DNA TGTGCCAGCAGCCCCGTGAGGGCAGGAACCAATGAGCAGTTCTTC. Translated, it gives CASSPVRAGTNEQFF.

There are many counts of this clonotype. The CDR3 nucleotides read TGCAGTGCTAGAGTTAGCGGGAAAGAGACCCAGTACTTC. The encoded protein is CSARVSGKETQYF. The V gene is TRBV20-1, the J gene TRBJ2-5; 8 nucleotides match TRBD2. Trimming removed 1 base from V and 3 bases from J; junction bases left unmatched: 1. The CDR3 covers 13 residues. Germline CDR1 reads DFQATT; CDR2 reads SNEGSKA (reference sequence).

This clonotype showed up many times. The chain employs TRBV29-1 and TRBJ2-3; tentative D call: TRBD2 (5 bases). In germline, CDR1 is SQVTM, CDR2 ANQGSEA. This CDR3 is built from 15 residues. Deletions cut 7 bases from V and 2 bases from J, with 19 bases between. The CDR3, as DNA: TGCAGCGCCCGGCAGTCTAGCCGGACCACAGATACGCAGTATTTT. Translated, it gives CSARQSSRTTDTQYF.

This clonotype was seen more than once but under ten times. V usage is TRBV27 and J usage is TRBJ2-1; 11 nucleotides line up with TRBD2. After removal of 5 bases from V and 5 bases from J, the junction contained 8 bases not matched to a gene. Germline V gives CDR1 MNHEY, CDR2 SMNVEV (reference sequence). CDR3 size: 16 residues. CDR3 amino acids: CASSTLAGGVDNEQFF. CDR3 coding DNA: TGTGCCAGCAGTACCCTAGCGGGAGGAGTGGACAATGAGCAGTTCTTC.

Many counts were recorded for this clonotype. The gene calls are TRBV9 and TRBJ2-5; D uncertain. The V end lost 0 bases, the J end lost 3 bases, and 9 bases lay between the germline ends. Germline V gene lookup returns CDR1 SGDLS and CDR2 YYNGEE. The CDR3 totals 14 residues. The CDR3 region is CASSVGPEKETQYF. CDR3 in DNA: TGTGCCAGCAGCGTAGGTCCAGAAAAAGAGACCCAGTACTTC.

This clonotype was picked up a small number of times. This may come from a read error, since a much larger clone is one base off. The chain recombines TRBV4-3 with TRBJ2-7; tentatively, D is TRBD2 (6 bases). The germline gives CDR1 LGHNA, CDR2 YSLEER. This CDR3 spans 15 amino acids. CDR3 amino acids: CASSQDGTRSYGQYF. The CDR3, as DNA: TGCGCCAGCAGCCAAGATGGGACTCGATCCTACGGGCAGTACTTC.

In its sample, this clonotype was seen many times. The chain is built from TRBV7-2 and TRBJ2-5; D might be TRBD1 (6 bases). The V end was cut by 2 bases, the J end by 4 bases, with 8 bases between. The CDR3 has 13 residues. From germline, CDR1 is SGHTA and CDR2 FQGNSA. Here the CDR3 reads CASSLTQGETQYF. DNA of the CDR3: TGTGCCAGCAGCTTAACACAGGGAGAGACCCAGTACTTC.

Regarding this clonotype: The germline gene is not matched at one end of the junction; a read error may be the cause. V is TRBV4-3 and J is TRBJ2-4, with 16 nucleotides matching TRBD2. Germline V gene data show CDR1 as LGHNA and CDR2 as YSLEER. The CDR3 extends over 19 amino acids. The CDR3 reads CARALGLAGGPRAKNSQYF. CDR3 nucleotides: TGCGCCAGGGCCTTGGGACTAGCGGGAGGGCCGCGGGCCAAAAACAGTCAGTACTTC.

This clonotype was seen ten or more times. V and J are TRBV29-1 and TRBJ1-1; D is unresolved. V lost 0 bases to trimming and J lost 2 bases, with 7 bases between them. The germline V gene has CDR1 SQVTM and CDR2 ANQGSEA. This CDR3 has 13 amino acids. The CDR3 bases are TGCAGCGTTGAAGATAGTACAAACACTGAAGCTTTCTTT. Protein: CSVEDSTNTEAFF. Combining the CDR3 with reference TRBV29-1 and TRBJ1-1 gives the whole variable domain SAVISQKPSRDICQRGTSLTIQCQVDSQVTMMFWYRQQPGQSLTLIATANQGSEATYESGFVIDKFPISRPNLTFSTLTVSNMSPEDSSIYLCSVEDSTNTEAFFGQGTRLTVV.

CDR3 DNA: TGCAGTGCTACCCTACAGGGGAGAAGACTAGCGGGAGGCTACAATGAGCAGTTCTTC. Protein product: CSATLQGRRLAGGYNEQFF. This sequence joins TRBV20-1 and TRBJ2-1, with 13 bases that match TRBD2. The CDR3 has 19 amino acids. Trimming removed 4 bases from V and 3 bases from J; junction bases left unmatched: 15. CDR1 and CDR2 from the germline V gene are DFQATT and SNEGSKA (reference sequence).

In this sample, this clonotype turned up many times. The chain employs TRBV19 and TRBJ2-2; perhaps TRBD2 as D (5 bases). Germline values: CDR1 LNHDA, CDR2 SQIVND (reference sequence). The CDR3 contains 14 residues. Trimming cost V 8 bases and J 0 bases, with 10 bases left between them. CDR3 residues: CASSYGANTGELFF. In DNA form, the CDR3 reads TGTGCCAGTTCTTACGGGGCGAACACCGGGGAGCTGTTTTTT.

This clonotype was observed many times. The chain employs TRBV7-2 and TRBJ2-7; 8 nucleotides agree with TRBD2. With V trimmed by 5 bases and J by 2 bases, 8 bases remained unmatched. The CDR3 contains 15 residues. The germline V gene has CDR1 SGHTA and CDR2 FQGNSA. The chain's CDR3 is CASSPSSGPTYEQYF. CDR3 coding DNA: TGTGCCAGCAGCCCATCTAGCGGGCCTACCTACGAGCAGTACTTC. Full variable domain (rest looked up from reference TRBV7-2 and TRBJ2-7): GAGVSQSPSNKVTEKGKDVELRCDPISGHTALYWYRQSLGQGLEFLIYFQGNSAPDKSGLPSDRFSAERTGGSVSTLTIQRTQQEDSAVYLCASSPSSGPTYEQYFGPGTRLTVT.

There are many counts of this clonotype. DNA of the CDR3: TGCAGCGAGGTTTTGGGGGCGGAAGAGACCCAGTACTTC. It encodes CSEVLGAEETQYF. The V gene is TRBV20-1, the J gene TRBJ2-5; tentative D call: TRBD1 (6 bases). Per germline, CDR1 DFQATT and CDR2 SNEGSKA (reference sequence). The CDR3 has 13 residues.

About this clonotype: A read error may produce the germline difference seen at one junction end. J is TRBJ2-4 and V is TRBV6-1, with 9 nucleotides matching TRBD1. This CDR3 is 13 amino acids long. Germline V gene lookup returns CDR1 MNHNS and CDR2 SASEGT. Here the CDR3 reads CASRGQGKNSQYF. CDR3 nucleotides: TGTGCCAGCAGGGGACAGGGTAAAAACAGTCAGTACTTC.

This clonotype was recorded many times. For the CDR3, the DNA is TGTGCCAGCAGCCCCGCGGGGGCCTATGGCTACACCTTC. This translates into CASSPAGAYGYTF. The chain uses TRBV7-9 and TRBJ1-2; maybe TRBD1 (6 bases). The V and J ends lost 5 bases and 4 bases respectively, with 11 bases between them. This CDR3 comprises 13 residues. Germline CDR1 SEHNR, CDR2 FQNEAQ (reference sequence).

This clonotype was observed many times. The rearrangement uses TRBV20-1 and TRBJ2-4, with D hard to call. V lost 3 bases, J lost 0 bases, and 9 bases lay in between. This CDR3 has 14 residues. Germline assignment: CDR1 DFQATT and CDR2 SNEGSKA (reference sequence). CDR3 loop: CSARSLQAKNIQYF. The CDR3 DNA reads as TGCAGTGCTAGGTCCCTTCAAGCCAAAAACATTCAGTACTTC.

This clonotype came up a few times. The chain carries TRBV7-2 and TRBJ2-1; D may be TRBD1 (6 bases). V lost 7 bases and J lost 9, with 25 bases in between. Germline CDR1 is SGHTA and CDR2 is FQGNSA. This CDR3 comprises 16 residues. The DNA of the CDR3 is TGTGCCAGCAACGGAGAGGGCAGGGGACGTACCGGTGAGCAGTTCTTC. This sequence encodes CASNGEGRGRTGEQFF.

This clonotype was seen at least ten times. This rearrangement joins TRBV20-1 to TRBJ2-7; 9 bases fit TRBD2. Looked up from germline, CDR1 is DFQATT and CDR2 is SNEGSKA (reference sequence). V dropped 4 bases and J dropped 1; count of bases not matched to a gene: 2. The CDR3 spans 13 residues. The DNA of the CDR3 is TGCAGTGCTACTAGCGGGACTTCCTACGAGCAGTACTTC. This sequence encodes CSATSGTSYEQYF.

This clonotype was seen at least ten times. The rearrangement links TRBV11-2 to TRBJ2-1; the D is unclear. V lost 1 base to trimming and J lost 3 bases, with 10 bases between them. Germline assignment: CDR1 SGHAT and CDR2 FQNNGV. The CDR3 extends over 15 amino acids. The chain's CDR3 is CASSLVYLDYNEQFF. In nucleotides, the CDR3 is TGTGCCAGCAGCTTAGTATATCTAGACTACAATGAGCAGTTCTTC.

A few counts support this clonotype. The chain joins TRBV7-9 to TRBJ2-2, with TRBD1 matching 8 bases. The germline gives CDR1 SEHNR, CDR2 FQNEAQ (reference sequence). This CDR3 comprises 14 residues. V lost 5 bases to trimming and J lost 6 bases; unmatched junction nucleotides: 5. The CDR3, as DNA: TGTGCCAGCAGCAGCCAGGGGGCGCCCGGGGAGCTGTTTTTT. This translates into CASSSQGAPGELFF.

Ten or more counts support this clonotype. This sequence joins TRBV5-1 and TRBJ2-7, with D tentatively TRBD1 (5 bases). Trimming shortened V by 0 bases and J by 6 bases, and 13 bases separated the two germline ends. Looked up from germline, CDR1 is SGHRS and CDR2 is YFSETQ. This CDR3 spans 14 amino acids. The CDR3 loop is CASSLEGGQLEQYF. The CDR3 DNA sequence: TGCGCCAGCAGCTTGGAGGGTGGACAACTCGAGCAGTACTTC.

The sample holds many counts of this clonotype. Written as DNA, the CDR3 is TGTGCCAGCAGCTTAGAACTAGTATCTTACGAGCAGTACTTC. The encoded protein is CASSLELVSYEQYF. This chain connects TRBV7-9 to TRBJ2-7, with D perhaps TRBD2 (5 bases). V lost 1 base, J lost 4 bases, and 11 bases lay in between. Germline V gives CDR1 SEHNR, CDR2 FQNEAQ (reference sequence). This CDR3 is built from 14 residues.

This clonotype was seen ten or more times. The V call is TRBV5-1, the J call TRBJ2-3; TRBD2 matches at 7 bases. This CDR3 comprises 15 residues. The germline gives CDR1 SGHRS, CDR2 YFSETQ. Losses at the gene ends were 0 bases for V and 6 bases for J; bases not matched to a gene: 7. The CDR3 DNA reads as TGCGCCAGCAGCTTGGTGGGGCGGGAGAAGGATACGCAGTATTTT. It yields the protein CASSLVGREKDTQYF.

This clonotype was observed many times. The chain's CDR3 is CASSLGGEGSYNEQFF. The CDR3 region has the DNA TGCGCCAGCAGCTTGGGAGGGGAAGGCTCCTACAATGAGCAGTTCTTC. V is TRBV5-1 and J is TRBJ2-1, with D possibly being TRBD1 or TRBD2 (5 bases each). V was trimmed by 0 bases and J by 0 bases, leaving 10 bases between them. CDR1 SGHRS and CDR2 YFSETQ come from the germline V gene. The CDR3 loop spans 16 amino acids.

This clonotype was counted ten times or more. The chain is built from TRBV12-3 or TRBV12-4 and TRBJ2-7; either TRBD1 or TRBD2 may supply D (5 bases each). The CDR3 runs to 14 residues. V dropped 7 bases and J dropped 9 bases, with 22 bases sitting between them. This CDR3 is CASTYNRDAGGQYF. The CDR3 nucleotides are TGTGCCAGCACCTACAACCGGGACGCCGGTGGGCAGTACTTC.

The chain recombines TRBV12-3 or TRBV12-4 with TRBJ2-5, with no clear D. The CDR3 extends over 13 amino acids. Trimming stripped 4 bases from V and 0 bases from J, with 6 bases between. The DNA of the CDR3 is TGTGCCAGCAGTTACAGTTACCAAGAGACCCAGTACTTC. It is translated as CASSYSYQETQYF.

In this sample, this clonotype turned up many times. CDR3 in amino acids: CASSQDVIAGVRRDTQYF. The CDR3 coding sequence is TGCGCCAGCAGCCAAGATGTAATAGCGGGAGTCCGGAGAGATACGCAGTATTTT. The V gene is TRBV4-3, the J gene TRBJ2-3, with 9 nucleotides matching TRBD2. With V trimmed by 0 bases and J by 5 bases, 12 bases remained unmatched. The CDR3 is 18 residues long. Germline V gives CDR1 LGHNA, CDR2 YSLEER.

The table lists this clonotype with many counts. J is TRBJ2-3 and V is TRBV5-1, with D tentatively TRBD1 (5 bases). The ends were cut back, 0 bases at V and 0 bases at J, with 11 bases in the middle. The CDR3 is 16 amino acids. CDR1 is SGHRS, CDR2 YFSETQ, per germline. The CDR3 protein is CASSLAFGHSTDTQYF. The CDR3 DNA reads as TGCGCCAGCAGCTTGGCCTTTGGACATAGCACAGATACGCAGTATTTT.

In its sample, this clonotype was seen a few times. The genes are TRBV7-2 and TRBJ2-2; the D gene is possibly TRBD2 (6 bases). CDR3 length equals 15 residues. In germline, CDR1 is SGHTA, CDR2 FQGNSA. The V and J ends lost 1 base and 7 bases respectively, with 13 bases between them. This CDR3 reads CASSLDGLGGGELFF. The DNA for the CDR3 is TGTGCCAGCAGCTTAGATGGCCTGGGGGGCGGGGAGCTGTTTTTT.

This clonotype was seen many times. The DNA for the CDR3 is TGTGCCAGCAGCTTGCTAGCGGGAGCGGGAGATACGCAGTATTTT. Its translation: CASSLLAGAGDTQYF. The genes are TRBV7-3 and TRBJ2-3; 10 bases are shared with TRBD2. Germline V lookup: CDR1 SGHTA, CDR2 FQGTGA. V shed 3 bases and J 5 bases; nucleotides not matched to a gene: 5. CDR3 length equals 15 residues.